The 11 T cell receptor beta chains below come from one sample, sequenced in a study of T cells in Graves' hyperthyroidism and ophthalmopathy. From RNA transcripts, TCR beta CDR3 regions were amplified. TCR CDR3 underwent first-round RT-PCR with the HTBI primer set. TCRdb redid the calling of the multiplex PCR reads with MiXCR, one entry per CDR3 protein. This sample has a few hundred thousand distinct CDR3 sequences; around 14% occur once, and the top ten carry 5.8%. The sequenced sample was blood. The receptor source for this set is a woman aged 25 to 39 with Graves' hyperthyroidism that later progressed to Graves' ophthalmopathy.

V gene TRBV7-2 combines with J gene TRBJ1-1, with D uncertain. The CDR3 is made up of 16 amino acids. CDR1 is SGHTA, CDR2 FQGNSA, per germline. The V end lost 5 bases, the J end lost 0 bases, and 16 bases lay between the germline ends. Here the CDR3 DNA reads TGTGCCAGCAGCCAAGACGCGTTCAGCATGAACACTGAAGCTTTCTTT. Translating gives CASSQDAFSMNTEAFF.

Many counts were recorded for this clonotype. The V gene is TRBV11-2, the J gene TRBJ2-1; D might be TRBD1 (5 bases). Trimming shortened V by 5 bases and J by 3 bases, and 14 bases separated the two germline ends. The CDR3 loop spans 15 amino acids. Germline V gives CDR1 SGHAT, CDR2 FQNNGV. CDR3 sequence (DNA): TGTGCCAGCAGCCCTGCGGCTAGGGGCTACAATGAGCAGTTCTTC. Translating gives CASSPAARGYNEQFF.

This clonotype is a singleton in its sample. The chain employs TRBV24-1 and TRBJ1-4, with TRBD1 matching 9 bases. This CDR3 comprises 16 residues. CDR1 and CDR2 (germline): KGHDR, SFDVKD. V was clipped by 3 bases and J by 7 bases; unmatched bases: 8. The CDR3 DNA is TGTGCCACCAGTGATGCCTCACAGGGGGCGCGTGAAAAACTGTTTTTT. It translates to CATSDASQGAREKLFF.

This clonotype was seen many times. The V and J genes are TRBV5-4 and TRBJ1-2; D perhaps matches TRBD1 (6 bases). The CDR3 consists of 14 residues. Trimming pared 4 bases from V and 8 bases from J, leaving 18 bases between. Per the germline V gene, CDR1 is SGHNT and CDR2 is YYREEE (reference sequence). The CDR3 protein is CASSLGDTRLGYTF. The CDR3 bases are TGTGCCAGCAGCCTGGGGGACACGAGACTGGGCTACACCTTC.

The J gene is TRBJ2-1, the V gene TRBV4-1; D gene unclear. V gave up 0 bases and J gave up 2 bases, with 5 bases separating them. CDR1 and CDR2 (germline): MGHRA, YSYEKL. CDR3 length: 14 amino acids. The CDR3 nucleotides are TGCGCCAGCAGCCAAGACCTACCCTACAATGAGCAGTTCTTC. Translated: CASSQDLPYNEQFF.

The chain employs TRBV5-1 and TRBJ1-3; D is uncertain. Germline-derived CDR1 and CDR2 are SGHRS and YFSETQ. V lost 6 bases and J 6 bases, leaving 13 bases between the germline ends. The CDR3 consists of 13 residues. For the CDR3, the DNA is TGCGCCAGCATGGATGCTTTGGAAAACACCATATATTTT. It encodes CASMDALENTIYF.

This clonotype has at least ten counts. CDR3 region: CASSSLYEQYF. CDR3 nucleotides: TGTGCCAGCAGCTCTCTCTACGAGCAGTACTTC. The chain is built from TRBV6-2 or TRBV6-3 and TRBJ2-7; D remains ambiguous. Germline CDR1 is MNHEY and CDR2 is SVGEGT. Trimming shortened V by 6 bases and J by 3 bases, and 6 bases separated the two germline ends. The CDR3 spans 11 residues.

At least ten counts were recorded for this clonotype. The genes are TRBV4-1 and TRBJ2-3; D might be TRBD2 (5 bases). Germline V CDR1 and CDR2: MGHRA, YSYEKL. The CDR3 extends over 16 amino acids. V lost 4 bases, J lost 4 bases, and 18 bases lay in between. The CDR3 sequence: CASSRPSEGLPDTQYF. The CDR3 nucleotides are TGCGCCAGCAGCCGACCCTCCGAGGGCCTCCCAGATACGCAGTATTTT.

This clonotype came up a few times. The chain is built from TRBV29-1 and TRBJ1-4; 9 nucleotides match TRBD1. After removal of 4 bases from V and 7 bases from J, the junction contained 7 bases not matched to a gene. The CDR3 totals 14 residues. Germline V CDR1 and CDR2: SQVTM, ANQGSEA. For the CDR3, the DNA is TGCAGCGTTGCCCTCGGGACAGGGAGTGAAAAACTGTTTTTT. This codes for CSVALGTGSEKLFF.

Written as DNA, the CDR3 is TGCAGCGTTGCAGACAGTAGCAATCAGCCCCAGCATTTT. This gives the protein CSVADSSNQPQHF. V is TRBV29-1 and J is TRBJ1-5; D may be TRBD1 (5 bases). V gave up 4 bases and J gave up 0 bases, with 7 bases separating them. Germline values: CDR1 SQVTM, CDR2 ANQGSEA. The CDR3 extends over 13 amino acids.

This clonotype was seen at least ten times. This chain connects TRBV4-1 to TRBJ2-7, with no clear D. The CDR3 spans 14 residues. Trimming cost V 1 base and J 6 bases, with 13 bases left between them. Germline-derived CDR1 and CDR2 are MGHRA and YSYEKL. In nucleotides, the CDR3 is TGCGCCAGCAGCCAAGGGTTGCGGAACGGCGAGCAGTACTTC. Its translation: CASSQGLRNGEQYF.